This T cell receptor beta chain was documented in a study of blood T cell repertoires in COVID-19 (dated by TCRdb to the early 2020s). Study-wide context: The collaborator samples originated in the United States, Italy and Spain and spanned the acute and convalescent phases of COVID-19. Where HLA class I and class II types were available, the types were taken from metadata supplied by the sample provider, not from assay-based typing. Samples came from the ongoing ImmuneRACE study (first 160 participants) plus 1,254 subjects from 6 global collaborators. Subjects who had been exposed to COVID-19, were actively infected with it, or had recovered from it provided the deeply sampled blood TCRbeta repertoires that made up the dataset. Nearly every sample came with metadata listing a de-identified subject ID, COVID-19 status, age in years and sex. The prospective study material was composed of cDNA or gDNA derived from T cells, B-cell-depleted T cells, or PBMCs. The repertoires were released in a freely available public database intended as a resource for research on the immune response to SARS-CoV-2. What the research found in general, with its limitations: Clinical and demographic metadata were provided uncurated, with the amount varying by source and participant.

Worth noting for this clone: Its cognate antigen has yet to be identified. Base qualities are missing; no much larger clone stands one base away.

The collaborating institutions used their own protocols to collect whole blood in K2EDTA tubes. For TCRbeta analysis, collaborators shipped samples as frozen whole blood, isolated PBMCs, or DNA extracted from either of those sample types. The immunoSEQ Assay, a bias-controlled multiplex PCR, was used to amplify TCRbeta CDR3 regions from genomic DNA. Regarding the original processing steps: Within the assay, amplification of reference gene primers was used to estimate how many nucleated cells each sample contained. Sequence reads were collapsed and filtered to measure the absolute abundance of every unique TCRbeta CDR3 rearrangement. For each sample, productive Simpson clonality was calculated as the square root of Simpson's diversity index over productive rearrangements. In TCRdb, the immuneACCESS table is reduced to in-frame sequences with V and J assigned. These tables do not hold every clone; where another copy was compared, an unresolved V gene accounts for under half, and the others remain unexplained. That table furnishes V, J and clone size, whereas the DNA furnished D and trimming. The sample profile shows 150,000 to 200,000 clones; approximately 95% of them were found once. The ten largest clonotypes hold roughly 4.8% of the sample.

CDR1 SGHRS and CDR2 YFSETQ were looked up in the germline V gene. Cut back by 6 bases and 5 bases, the V and J ends lie 11 bases apart. The CDR3 contains 13 residues, cysteine and phenylalanine counted. Only the CDR3 DNA is retained, 39 bases long and in frame from the first base. Sequencing input: peripheral blood. The clonotype originates from a woman aged 45 to 65 with acute or convalescent COVID-19. The receptor chain draws on TRBV5-1 and TRBJ2-2, and TRBD1 may be the D gene, going by 6 matching bases. Here is the DNA: TGCGCCAGCACTTTGGACAGAACCGGGGAGCTGTTTTTT. The translation is CASTLDRTGELFF.